This is a list of T cell receptor beta chains from one sample in a study of blood T cells in healthy people across ages. One entry per CDR3 protein results from TCRdb running MiXCR on the 5' RACE reads. Among about 1.5 million distinct CDR3 sequences, under 55% were seen once, and the ten largest hold roughly 3.7%. Sequences were obtained from blood. The receptors stem from a young woman in good health. Both conserved end residues are part of each CDR3. The D gene is left open where the match is weak. Rows may omit the clone size; those that give it use once, few, many or a size class.

>TRBV9|few|TRBD1|TRBJ1-1|18
TGTGCCAGCAGCGGCCCCCCGTTCCTGGGACAGGGGGACACTGAAGCTTTCTTT
CASSGPPFLGQGDTEAFF
>TRBV20-1|.|.|TRBJ2-1|12
TGCAGTGCCAGTAACCGTGGGAATGAGCAGTTCTTC
CSASNRGNEQFF
>TRBV19|once|.|TRBJ2-2|16
TGTGCCAGTAGTATAGATAGGCAGGGCTTCACCGGGGAGCTGTTTTTT
CASSIDRQGFTGELFF
>TRBV6-5|.|.|TRBJ2-7|12
TGTGCCAGCAGACACCACAGGGACGAGCAGTACTTC
CASRHHRDEQYF
>TRBV6-5|few|.|TRBJ2-3|15
TGTGCCAGCAGTTACTCGACCGGACTGTCAGATACGCAGTATTTT
CASSYSTGLSDTQYF
>TRBV2|few|.|TRBJ2-1|13
TGTGCCAGCAAGGTCAGCGGCCCCCATGAGCAGTTCTTC
CASKVSGPHEQFF
>TRBV10-3|few|.|TRBJ2-3|14
TGTGCCATCAGTGAGGAACTAGAGGCAGATACGCAGTATTTT
CAISEELEADTQYF
>TRBV6-6|.|.|TRBJ2-3|15
TGTGCCAGCGTTGGACAGTTGAATAGCAATCAGCCCCAGTATTTT
CASVGQLNSNQPQYF
>TRBV5-1|.|.|TRBJ2-1|13
TGCGCCAGCAACCCTAATACCGGCAATGAGCAGTTCTTC
CASNPNTGNEQFF
>TRBV6-1|.|.|TRBJ1-5|14
TGTGCCAGCAGTGATCGGCAGAGCAATCAGCCCCAGCATTTT
CASSDRQSNQPQHF
>TRBV6-6|.|.|TRBJ1-1|11
TGTGCCAGCGTGGAAGGTTTGGTAGCTTTCTTT
CASVEGLVAFF
>TRBV20-1|few|TRBD2|TRBJ2-1|14
TGCAGTGCTAGAGGGCCTAGCGGGGGCAATGAGCAGTTCTTC
CSARGPSGGNEQFF
>TRBV21-1|.|.|TRBJ1-2|16
TGTGCCAGCAGCCGAGGGGCCAGCCTAGCTAACTATGGCTACACCTTC
CASSRGASLANYGYTF
>TRBV27|few|.|TRBJ1-5|14
TGTGCCAGCAGTTTATGGGGGAACAATCAGCCCCAGCATTTT
CASSLWGNNQPQHF
>TRBV12-3/TRBV12-4|.|.|TRBJ1-6|15
TGTGCCAGCAGTTTCGGGGCCTTTTTTACCTCACCCCTCCACTTT
CASSFGAFFTSPLHF
>TRBV12-3/TRBV12-4|.|.|TRBJ2-7|15
TGTGCCAGCAGTTTAAGGGCAGGGGCGTTCTACGAGCAGTACTTC
CASSLRAGAFYEQYF
>TRBV10-3|many|TRBD2|TRBJ2-7|15
TGTGCCATCAAAGCAGCGGGAGACTCTGCCTACGAGCAGTACTTC
CAIKAAGDSAYEQYF
>TRBV6-1|few|TRBD2|TRBJ2-3|15
TGTGCCAGCACCACTAGCGGGAGGAGTACAGATACGCAGTATTTT
CASTTSGRSTDTQYF
>TRBV7-2|.|TRBD1|TRBJ1-3|14
TGTGCCAGCAGCCAGGACAGGGCTGGAAACACCATATATTTT
CASSQDRAGNTIYF
>TRBV2|.|.|TRBJ2-7|15
TGTGCCAGCAGTTTCCTGGCAACAGCTAACTACGAGCAGTACTTC
CASSFLATANYEQYF
>TRBV6-6|.|TRBD1|TRBJ1-3|16
TGTGCCAGCAGACGGACAGGGGCGGCGGAGGGAAACACCATATATTTT
CASRRTGAAEGNTIYF
>TRBV12-3/TRBV12-4|.|.|TRBJ2-1|15
TGTGCCAGCAGTTTGGCAGGGGGGTGGCACAATGAGCAGTTCTTC
CASSLAGGWHNEQFF
>TRBV10-3|.|.|TRBJ2-3|15
TGTGCCATCAGTGAGTCGAGGCCCCCTATAGATACGCAGTATTTT
CAISESRPPIDTQYF
>TRBV7-9|.|.|TRBJ2-7|13
TGTGCCAGCAGCTTAGGCCTTGAAAGCGAGCAGTACTTC
CASSLGLESEQYF
>TRBV2|.|.|TRBJ1-2|14
TGTGCCAGCAGTGACGACGGACAATCCTATGGCTACACCTTC
CASSDDGQSYGYTF
>TRBV4-2|.|.|TRBJ1-1|15
TGTGCCAGCAGCCAAGAATCTTGGGGGCACACTGAAGCTTTCTTT
CASSQESWGHTEAFF
>TRBV27|.|TRBD2|TRBJ2-7|16
TGTGCCAGCAGACCCGGGACTAGCGGGAGATCTTACGAGCAGTACTTC
CASRPGTSGRSYEQYF
>TRBV20-1|.|TRBD1|TRBJ2-2|14
TGCAGTGCTAGGTGGACAGGGGGGTACGGGGAGCTGTTTTTT
CSARWTGGYGELFF
>TRBV28|.|.|TRBJ1-4|13
TGTGCCGCGGGGGCCCGGTTTGGTGAAAAACTGTTTTTT
CAAGARFGEKLFF
>TRBV28|few|TRBD1|TRBJ2-1|14
TGTGCCAGCAGTTCCGTGGGACAGGGGTATGAGCAGTTCTTC
CASSSVGQGYEQFF
>TRBV15|.|.|TRBJ2-7|14
TGTGCCACCAGCAGAGATGGAGGTCCTTACCGGTTGTACTTC
CATSRDGGPYRLYF
>TRBV10-3|.|.|TRBJ2-1|14
TGTGCCATCAGTGACCGGGGGAAAAACAATGAGCAGTTCTTC
CAISDRGKNNEQFF
>TRBV25-1|.|.|TRBJ2-7|14
TGTGCCAGCAGTGAAGAAGGGGATACCTACGAGCAGTACTTC
CASSEEGDTYEQYF
>TRBV29-1|.|.|TRBJ2-1|15
TGCAGCGTAGCCCGGGGTCCCCCCCTTTACAATGAGCAGTTCTTC
CSVARGPPLYNEQFF
>TRBV10-3|few|.|TRBJ2-7|15
TGTGCCATCAGTGAGTCGCGGGCCTCGTCCTACGAGCAGTACTTC
CAISESRASSYEQYF
>TRBV7-8|.|.|TRBJ2-2|14
TGTGCCAGCAGCTGGGACCGTTTTACCGGGGAGCTGTTTTTT
CASSWDRFTGELFF
>TRBV4-3|.|.|TRBJ2-7|14
TGCGCCAGCAGCCGTGCGAGCTCCTACAATGAGCAGTACTTC
CASSRASSYNEQYF
>TRBV6-5|.|TRBD2|TRBJ2-1|17
TGTGCCAACAGTTACGGAGGGAGCGGGAGGAGCTACAATGAGCAGTTCTTC
CANSYGGSGRSYNEQFF
>TRBV20-1|.|.|TRBJ1-2|17
TGCAGTGCTAGAGCCACAGGGCTAGCCGGCATAAACTATGGCTACACCTTC
CSARATGLAGINYGYTF
>TRBV7-8|.|TRBD2|TRBJ2-3|17
TGTGCCAGCAGCGCCCGGGGTAGCGGGGTTTTAACAGATACGCAGTATTTT
CASSARGSGVLTDTQYF